A selection of T cell receptor beta chains follows, all from one sample in a study of Tregs in tolerant kidney transplant recipients. Profiled with immunoSEQ multiplex PCR; TCRdb holds only in-frame clones, not every one. Seen here are 98,000 or so clones, 90% observed once, and the top ten hold 0.34%. The sequenced sample was CD4+ T cells from blood, obtained before the transplant. The receptors here all came from a human donor who received a combined kidney and bone marrow transplant. CDR3s include the opening cysteine and the closing phenylalanine or tryptophan. The D gene is left open where the match is weak.

d_call	v_call	j_call	cdr3_aa	cdr3_nt
NA	TRBV5-1	TRBJ1-1	CASSLERGTNTEAFF	TGCGCCAGCAGCTTGGAGAGGGGGACGAACACTGAAGCTTTCTTT
NA	TRBV7-7	TRBJ2-2	CASSKTADTGELFF	TGTGCCAGCAGCAAAACTGCGGACACCGGGGAGCTGTTTTTT
NA	TRBV7-2	TRBJ2-2	CASRNYTGELFF	TGTGCCAGCAGAAACTACACCGGGGAGCTGTTTTTT
NA	TRBV10-1	TRBJ2-3	CASSEDSAVDTQYF	TGCGCCAGCAGTGAAGACAGTGCCGTTGATACGCAGTATTTT
TRBD1	TRBV9	TRBJ2-7	CASSEGTGVSYEQYF	TGTGCCAGCAGCGAGGGGACAGGGGTCTCCTACGAGCAGTACTTC
TRBD1	TRBV5-4	TRBJ1-1	CASSLEDRDTEAFF	TGTGCCAGCAGCTTGGAAGACAGGGACACTGAAGCTTTCTTT
NA	TRBV7-9	TRBJ2-7	CASSLETTRQYF	TGTGCCAGCAGCTTAGAGACTACGCGGCAGTACTTC
TRBD1	TRBV5-6	TRBJ1-4	CASSSQGGNEKLFF	TGTGCCAGCAGCTCGCAGGGGGGAAATGAAAAACTGTTTTTT
TRBD1	TRBV7-2	TRBJ2-7	CASSLRGGPTYEQYF	TGTGCCAGCAGCTTAAGAGGGGGCCCGACCTACGAGCAGTACTTC
NA	TRBV6-1	TRBJ1-1	CASSDGGTEAFF	TGTGCCAGCAGTGACGGGGGGACTGAAGCTTTCTTT